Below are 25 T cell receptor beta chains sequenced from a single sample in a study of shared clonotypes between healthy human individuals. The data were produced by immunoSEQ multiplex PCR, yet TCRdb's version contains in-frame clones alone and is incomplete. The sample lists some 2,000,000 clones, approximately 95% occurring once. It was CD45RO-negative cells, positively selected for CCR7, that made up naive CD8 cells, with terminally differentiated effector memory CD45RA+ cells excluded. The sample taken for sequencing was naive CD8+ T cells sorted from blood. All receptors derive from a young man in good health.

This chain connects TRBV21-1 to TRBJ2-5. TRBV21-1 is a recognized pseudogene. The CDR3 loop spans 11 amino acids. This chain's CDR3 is CASSDFPTQYF. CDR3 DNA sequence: TGTGCCAGCAGCGATTTCCCGACCCAGTACTTC.

The CDR3 DNA follows: TGTGCCAGCAGCTTAGCGAGCGGGAGGTTTAATGAGCAGTTCTTC. Its translation is CASSLASGRFNEQFF. The chain combines TRBV7-6 with TRBJ2-1; 9 positions agree with TRBD2. The ends lost 0 bases at V and 7 bases at J; junction bases unmatched: 4. Germline CDR1 is SGHVS and CDR2 is FNYEAQ. This CDR3 has 15 amino acids.

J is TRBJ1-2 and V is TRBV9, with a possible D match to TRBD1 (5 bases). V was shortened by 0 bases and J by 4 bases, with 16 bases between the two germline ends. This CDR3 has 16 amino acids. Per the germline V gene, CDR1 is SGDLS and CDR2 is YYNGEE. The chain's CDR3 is CASSVETAVPVYGYTF. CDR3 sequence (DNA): TGTGCCAGCAGCGTAGAGACAGCCGTGCCGGTCTATGGCTACACCTTC.

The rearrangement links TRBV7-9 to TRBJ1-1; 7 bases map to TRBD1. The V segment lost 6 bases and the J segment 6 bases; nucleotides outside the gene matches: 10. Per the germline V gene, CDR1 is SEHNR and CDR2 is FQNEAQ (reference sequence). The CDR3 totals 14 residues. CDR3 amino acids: CASRPNQGGSEAFF. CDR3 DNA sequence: TGTGCCAGCAGACCTAATCAGGGGGGGTCTGAAGCTTTCTTT.

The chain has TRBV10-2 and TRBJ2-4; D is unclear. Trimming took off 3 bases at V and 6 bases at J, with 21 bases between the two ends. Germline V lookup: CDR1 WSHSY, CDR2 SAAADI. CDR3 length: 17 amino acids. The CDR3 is CASSEDIGRSPTNIQYF. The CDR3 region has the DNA TGCGCCAGCAGTGAAGATATAGGACGCTCCCCTACAAACATTCAGTACTTC.

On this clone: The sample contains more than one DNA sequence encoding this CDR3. The CDR3 is CASSLIGGYGYTF. In DNA form, the CDR3 reads TGTGCCAGCAGTTTAATTGGAGGGTATGGCTACACCTTC. The chain couples TRBV27 to TRBJ1-2; D not resolved. The germline V gene encodes CDR1 MNHEY and CDR2 SMNVEV (reference sequence). The germline V and J ends were trimmed by 2 bases and 5 bases, with 9 bases remaining between them. This CDR3 spans 13 amino acids.

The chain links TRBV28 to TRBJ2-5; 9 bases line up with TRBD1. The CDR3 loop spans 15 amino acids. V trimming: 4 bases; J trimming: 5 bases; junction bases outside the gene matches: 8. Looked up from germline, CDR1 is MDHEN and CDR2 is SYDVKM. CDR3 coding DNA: TGTGCCAGCAGTTCACCGGACAGGGGCTATGAGACCCAGTACTTC. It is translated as CASSSPDRGYETQYF.

The CDR3 DNA sequence: TGTGCCAGCAGTGAAGGGACAGGGGAAGGAAAACTGTTTTTT. The encoded protein is CASSEGTGEGKLFF. This rearrangement joins TRBV2 to TRBJ1-4, with TRBD1 identical over 9 bases. There are 14 residues in the CDR3. After removal of 1 base from V and 10 bases from J, the junction contained 4 bases not matched to a gene. Germline V gives CDR1 SNHLY, CDR2 FYNNEI.

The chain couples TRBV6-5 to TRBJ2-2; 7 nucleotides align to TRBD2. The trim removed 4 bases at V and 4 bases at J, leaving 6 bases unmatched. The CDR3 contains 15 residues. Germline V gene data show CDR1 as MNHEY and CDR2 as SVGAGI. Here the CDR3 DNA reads TGTGCCAGCAGTTTCGCTAGCGGTAGCACCGGGGAGCTGTTTTTT. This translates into CASSFASGSTGELFF.

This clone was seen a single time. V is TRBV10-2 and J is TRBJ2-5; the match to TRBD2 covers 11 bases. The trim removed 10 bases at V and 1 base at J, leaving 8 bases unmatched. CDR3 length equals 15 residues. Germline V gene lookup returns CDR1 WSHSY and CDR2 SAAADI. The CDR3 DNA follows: TGCGCCACCTTGACTAGCGGGGTGCTCCAAGAGACCCAGTACTTC. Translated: CATLTSGVLQETQYF.

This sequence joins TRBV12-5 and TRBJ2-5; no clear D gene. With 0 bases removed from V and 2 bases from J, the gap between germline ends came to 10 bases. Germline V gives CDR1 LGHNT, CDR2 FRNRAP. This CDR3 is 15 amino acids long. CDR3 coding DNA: TGTGCTAGTGGTTTGGTCCCCGCTACACAAGAGACCCAGTACTTC. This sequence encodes CASGLVPATQETQYF.

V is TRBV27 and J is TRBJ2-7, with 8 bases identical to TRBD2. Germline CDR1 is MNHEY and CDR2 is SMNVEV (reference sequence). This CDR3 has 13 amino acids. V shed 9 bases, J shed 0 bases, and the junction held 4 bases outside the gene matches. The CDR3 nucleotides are TGTGCCAGTGCGACTAGCGCCTCCTACGAGCAGTACTTC. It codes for CASATSASYEQYF.

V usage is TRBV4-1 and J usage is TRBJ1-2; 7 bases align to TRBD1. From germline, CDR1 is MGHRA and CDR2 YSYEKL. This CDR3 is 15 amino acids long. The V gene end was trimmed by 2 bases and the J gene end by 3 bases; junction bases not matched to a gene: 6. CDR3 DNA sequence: TGCGCCAGCAGCCAAAGGACAGGAGGGGACTATGGCTACACCTTC. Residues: CASSQRTGGDYGYTF.

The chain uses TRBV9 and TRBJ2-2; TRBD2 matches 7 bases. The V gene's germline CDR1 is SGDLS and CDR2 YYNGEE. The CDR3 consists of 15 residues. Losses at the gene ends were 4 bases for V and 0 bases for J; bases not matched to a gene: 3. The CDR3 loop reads CASSFGGSNTGELFF. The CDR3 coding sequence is TGTGCCAGCAGCTTCGGGGGGTCGAACACCGGGGAGCTGTTTTTT.

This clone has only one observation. The CDR3 loop reads CASSLGPGTANQPQHF. The CDR3, as DNA: TGCGCCAGCAGCTTGGGACCGGGGACAGCCAATCAGCCCCAGCATTTT. The rearrangement joins TRBV5-1 to TRBJ1-5, with 7 bases lining up with TRBD1. Germline lookup yields CDR1 SGHRS and CDR2 YFSETQ. This CDR3 comprises 16 residues. The junction had 6 bases not matched to a gene; V was cut back by 0 bases and J by 3 bases.

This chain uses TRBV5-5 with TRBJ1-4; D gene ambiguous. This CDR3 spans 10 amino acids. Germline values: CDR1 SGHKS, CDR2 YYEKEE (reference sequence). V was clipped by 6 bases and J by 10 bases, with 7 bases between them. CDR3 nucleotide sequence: TGTGCCAGCACCCTCCTAAAACTGTTTTTT. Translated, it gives CASTLLKLFF.

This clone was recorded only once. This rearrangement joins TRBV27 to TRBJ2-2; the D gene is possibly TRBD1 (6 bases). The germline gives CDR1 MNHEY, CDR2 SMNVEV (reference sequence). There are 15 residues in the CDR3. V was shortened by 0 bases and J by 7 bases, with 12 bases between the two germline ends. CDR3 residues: CASSLSSGAGGELFF. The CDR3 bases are TGTGCCAGCAGTTTATCCTCAGGGGCTGGCGGGGAGCTGTTTTTT.

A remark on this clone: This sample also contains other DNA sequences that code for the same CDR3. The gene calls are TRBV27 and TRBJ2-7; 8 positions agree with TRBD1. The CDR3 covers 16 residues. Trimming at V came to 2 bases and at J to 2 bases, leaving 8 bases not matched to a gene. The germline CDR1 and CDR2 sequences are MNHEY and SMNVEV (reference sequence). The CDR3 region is CASSLAPGTGAYEQYF. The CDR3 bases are TGTGCCAGCAGTTTAGCCCCCGGGACAGGCGCCTACGAGCAGTACTTC.

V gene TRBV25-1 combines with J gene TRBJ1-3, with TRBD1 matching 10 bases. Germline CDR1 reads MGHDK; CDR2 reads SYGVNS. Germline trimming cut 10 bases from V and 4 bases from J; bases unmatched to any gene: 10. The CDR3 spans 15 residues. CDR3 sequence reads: CANPTGGPGGNTIYF. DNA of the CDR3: TGTGCCAACCCGACAGGGGGCCCGGGGGGAAACACCATATATTTT.

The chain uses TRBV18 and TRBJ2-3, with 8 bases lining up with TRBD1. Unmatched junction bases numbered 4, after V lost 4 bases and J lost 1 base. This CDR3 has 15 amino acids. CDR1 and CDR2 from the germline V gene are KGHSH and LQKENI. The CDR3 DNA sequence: TGTGCCAGCTCACTCGGACAGGGAGGCACAGATACGCAGTATTTT. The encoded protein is CASSLGQGGTDTQYF.

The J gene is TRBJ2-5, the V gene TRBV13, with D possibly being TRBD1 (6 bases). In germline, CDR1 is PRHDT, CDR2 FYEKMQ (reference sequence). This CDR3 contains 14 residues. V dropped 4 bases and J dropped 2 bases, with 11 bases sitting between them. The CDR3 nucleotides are TGTGCCAGCAGCTCAGGGGCCCTTCAAGAGACCCAGTACTTC. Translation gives CASSSGALQETQYF.

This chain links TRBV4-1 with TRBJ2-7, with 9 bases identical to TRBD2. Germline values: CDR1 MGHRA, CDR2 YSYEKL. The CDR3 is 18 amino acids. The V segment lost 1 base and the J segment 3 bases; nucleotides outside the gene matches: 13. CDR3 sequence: CASSQGPPGLAFSYEQYF. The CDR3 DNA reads TGCGCCAGCAGCCAAGGCCCACCCGGACTAGCGTTTAGCTACGAGCAGTACTTC.

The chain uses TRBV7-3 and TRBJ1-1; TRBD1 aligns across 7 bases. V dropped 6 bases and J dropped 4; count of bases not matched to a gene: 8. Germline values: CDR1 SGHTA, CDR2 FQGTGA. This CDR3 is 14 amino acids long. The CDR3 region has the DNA TGTGCCAGCAGACCACGACAGGGCGCCACTGAAGCTTTCTTT. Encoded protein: CASRPRQGATEAFF.

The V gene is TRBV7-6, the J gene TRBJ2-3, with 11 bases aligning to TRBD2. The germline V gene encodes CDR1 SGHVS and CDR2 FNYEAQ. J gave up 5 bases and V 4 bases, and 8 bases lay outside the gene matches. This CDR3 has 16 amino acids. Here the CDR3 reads CASSSDLAGGLDTQYF. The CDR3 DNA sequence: TGTGCCAGCAGCTCCGATCTAGCGGGAGGATTAGATACGCAGTATTTT.

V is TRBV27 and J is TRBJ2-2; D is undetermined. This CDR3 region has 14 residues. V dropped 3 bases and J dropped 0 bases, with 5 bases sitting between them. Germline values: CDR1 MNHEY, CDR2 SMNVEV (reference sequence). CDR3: CASSLGSNTGELFF. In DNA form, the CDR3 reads TGTGCCAGCAGTTTGGGGTCGAACACCGGGGAGCTGTTTTTT.